This TCR beta chain derives from a study of blood T cell repertoires in COVID-19 (TCRdb year 2020). Concerning the study at large: Collaborator samples came from the United States, Italy and Spain and covered acute and convalescent phases of COVID-19. The material from the prospective study consisted of cDNA or gDNA derived from T cells, B-cell-depleted T cells, or PBMCs. Subjects who had been exposed to COVID-19, were actively infected with it, or had recovered from it provided the deeply sampled blood TCRbeta repertoires that made up the dataset. The repertoires were released in a freely available public database intended as a resource for research on the immune response to SARS-CoV-2. Samples came from the ongoing ImmuneRACE study (first 160 participants) plus 1,254 subjects from 6 global collaborators. Nearly every sample came with metadata listing a de-identified subject ID, COVID-19 status, age in years and sex. Where available, HLA class I and class II types were obtained from metadata supplied by the sample provider rather than from assay-based typing. Broader findings and caveats from the paper: The amount of clinical and demographic metadata varied by source and participant and was provided uncurated.

Turning to this clone: No antigen is known for it. Nothing much larger sits one base from this clone, and base qualities are not available.

The CDR3 measures 17 amino acids from cysteine to phenylalanine. The entry retains the CDR3 DNA only, 51 bases that are in frame from base 1. V lost 4 bases and J lost 1 base, and the count of bases not matched to a germline gene is 10. CDR1 is given as MGHRA and CDR2 as YSYEKL, both from the germline V gene. TCRbeta CDR3 regions were amplified from genomic DNA by means of the immunoSEQ Assay, a bias-controlled multiplex PCR. The authors' analysis ran thus. The number of nucleated cells in each sample was estimated by amplification of reference gene primers within the assay. To quantify the absolute abundance of each unique TCRbeta CDR3 rearrangement, sequence reads were collapsed and filtered. For each sample, productive Simpson clonality was calculated as the square root of Simpson's diversity index over productive rearrangements. TCRdb holds this immuneACCESS table with in-frame rearrangements only. Some clones are missing; in checked studies, unresolved V genes explain under half, and the rest has no known cause. Clone size and the V and J calls come from that table; the DNA yielded D and trimming. A total of tens of thousands of clones appear in this sample, approximately 90% of them only once. The ten most abundant clones make up over 3% of the sample.

Collaborating institutions collected whole blood in K2EDTA tubes following their own protocols. For TCRbeta analysis, collaborator samples were shipped as frozen whole blood, as isolated PBMCs, or as DNA extracted from either sample type. The sequence links TRBV4-1 to TRBJ2-3; TRBD2 aligns with 8 central bases. This receptor was obtained from a man aged 50 or older with acute or convalescent COVID-19. The specimen sequenced was peripheral blood. The CDR3 region: CASSRGGLAGGTDTQYF. The DNA is TGCGCCAGCAGCCGCGGGGGGCTTGCGGGGGGCACAGATACGCAGTATTTT.